In this sample, the clone carrying this T cell receptor (beta chain) turned up a few times. What it binds is unknown. This record belongs to a study of CD8+ T cells in alopecia areata. At the level of the study: Dosing with tofacitinib proceeded for 6 to 18 months, followed by 6 months off drug. General study findings and limits: Especially in alopecia totalis/universalis, lesional scalp showed greater clonality than normal scalp did.

RNA extraction was followed by reverse transcription into cDNA, which acted as the sequencing template. Sequencing was performed with immunoSEQ multiplex PCR; in TCRdb, only in-frame clones are kept and a portion is missing. The sample has about 190,000 clones, 50% to 60% seen once. There are 14 residues in the CDR3. Trimming shortened V by 1 base and J by 0 bases, and 2 bases separated the two germline ends. Germline V CDR1 and CDR2: SGHNT, YYREEE (reference sequence). CD4+ and CD8+ T cells were sorted from PBMCs. The TCR originated in a human donor with alopecia areata. The chain couples TRBV5-4 to TRBJ2-6; no reliable D call. The source was CD4+ T cells sorted from blood, collected at week 0. The DNA of the CDR3 is TGTGCCAGCAGCTTGTCCTCTGGGGCCAACGTCCTGACTTTC. This codes for CASSLSSGANVLTF.